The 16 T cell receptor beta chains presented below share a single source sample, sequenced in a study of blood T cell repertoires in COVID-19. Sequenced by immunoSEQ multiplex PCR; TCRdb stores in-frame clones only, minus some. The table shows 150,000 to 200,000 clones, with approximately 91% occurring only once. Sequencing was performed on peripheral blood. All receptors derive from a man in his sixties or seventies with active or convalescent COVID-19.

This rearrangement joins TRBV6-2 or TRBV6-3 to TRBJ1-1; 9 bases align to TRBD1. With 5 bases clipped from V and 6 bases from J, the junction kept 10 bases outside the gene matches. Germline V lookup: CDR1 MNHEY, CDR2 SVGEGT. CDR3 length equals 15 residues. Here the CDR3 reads CASSTGQGNLPEAFF. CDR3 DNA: TGTGCCAGCAGTACGGGACAGGGCAACCTACCTGAAGCTTTCTTT.

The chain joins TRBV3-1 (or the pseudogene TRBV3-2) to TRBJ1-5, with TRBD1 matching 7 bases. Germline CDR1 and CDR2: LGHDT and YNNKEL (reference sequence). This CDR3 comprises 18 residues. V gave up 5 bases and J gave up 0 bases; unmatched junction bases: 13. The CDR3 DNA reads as TGTGCCAGCAGCGCCGGAGGGGCAGGGGGTTATAGCAATCAGCCCCAGCATTTT. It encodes CASSAGGAGGYSNQPQHF.

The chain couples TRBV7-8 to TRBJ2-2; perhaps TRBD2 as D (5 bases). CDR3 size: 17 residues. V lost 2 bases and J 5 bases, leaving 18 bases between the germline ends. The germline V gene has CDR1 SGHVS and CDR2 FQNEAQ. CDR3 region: CASSLFPWARGTGELFF. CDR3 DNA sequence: TGTGCCAGCAGCTTATTTCCCTGGGCACGAGGGACCGGGGAGCTGTTTTTT. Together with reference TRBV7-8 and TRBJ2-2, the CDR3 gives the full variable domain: GAGVSQSPRYKVAKRGQDVALRCDPISGHVSLFWYQQALGQGPEFLTYFQNEAQLDKSGLPSDRFFAERPEGSVSTLKIQRTQQEDSAVYLCASSLFPWARGTGELFFGEGSRLTVL.

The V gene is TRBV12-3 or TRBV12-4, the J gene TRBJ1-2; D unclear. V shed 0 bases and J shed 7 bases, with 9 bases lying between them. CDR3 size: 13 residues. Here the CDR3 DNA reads TGTGCCAGCAGTTTAGCGCGGGAGCGTGGCTACACCTTC. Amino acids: CASSLARERGYTF.

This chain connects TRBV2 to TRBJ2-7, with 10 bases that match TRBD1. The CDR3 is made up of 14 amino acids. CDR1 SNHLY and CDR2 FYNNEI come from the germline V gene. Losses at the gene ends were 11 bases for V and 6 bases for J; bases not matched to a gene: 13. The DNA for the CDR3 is TGTGCCTCCAGACCGGGACAGGGGTCGTTCGAGCAGTACTTC. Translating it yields CASRPGQGSFEQYF.

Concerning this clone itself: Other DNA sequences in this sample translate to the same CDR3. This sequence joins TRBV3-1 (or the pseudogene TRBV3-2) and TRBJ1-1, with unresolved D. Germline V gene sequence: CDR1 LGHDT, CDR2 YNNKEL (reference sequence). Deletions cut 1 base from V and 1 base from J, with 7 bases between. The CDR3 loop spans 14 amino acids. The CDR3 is CASSQGAGNTEAFF. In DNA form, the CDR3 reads TGTGCCAGCAGCCAAGGGGCGGGGAACACTGAAGCTTTCTTT.

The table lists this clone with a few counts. The CDR3 DNA is TGCGCCAGCAGCTTGTTAAACCGAGGGAATTCACCCCTCCACTTT. Protein product: CASSLLNRGNSPLHF. The J gene is TRBJ1-6, the V gene TRBV5-1; D gene unclear. The CDR3 runs to 15 residues. Trimming shortened V by 1 base and J by 7 bases, and 12 bases separated the two germline ends. CDR1 and CDR2 from the germline V gene are SGHRS and YFSETQ. Together with reference TRBV5-1 and TRBJ1-6, the CDR3 gives the full variable domain: KAGVTQTPRYLIKTRGQQVTLSCSPISGHRSVSWYQQTPGQGLQFLFEYFSETQRNKGNFPGRFSGRQFSNSRSEMNVSTLELGDSALYLCASSLLNRGNSPLHFGNGTRLTVT.

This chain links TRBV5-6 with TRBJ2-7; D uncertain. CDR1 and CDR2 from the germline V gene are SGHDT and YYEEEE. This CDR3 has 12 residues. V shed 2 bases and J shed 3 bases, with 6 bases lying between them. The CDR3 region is CASSFSSYEQYF. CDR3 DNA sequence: TGTGCCAGCAGCTTTAGTAGCTACGAGCAGTACTTC.

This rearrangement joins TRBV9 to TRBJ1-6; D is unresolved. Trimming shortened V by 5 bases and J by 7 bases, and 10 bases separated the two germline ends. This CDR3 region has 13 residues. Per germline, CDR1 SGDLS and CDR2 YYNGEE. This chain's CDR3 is CASSREGNSPLHF. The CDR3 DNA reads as TGTGCCAGCAGTAGGGAGGGCAATTCACCCCTCCACTTT. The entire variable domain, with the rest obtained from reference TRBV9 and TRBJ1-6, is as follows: DSGVTQTPKHLITATGQRVTLRCSPRSGDLSVYWYQQSLDQGLQFLIQYYNGEERAKGNILERFSAQQFPDLHSELNLSSLELGDSALYFCASSREGNSPLHFGNGTRLTVT.

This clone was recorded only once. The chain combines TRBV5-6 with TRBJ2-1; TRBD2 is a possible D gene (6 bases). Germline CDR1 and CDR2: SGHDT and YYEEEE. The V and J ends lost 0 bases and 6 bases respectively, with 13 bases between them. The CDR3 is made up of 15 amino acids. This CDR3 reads CASSLGREWSNEQFF. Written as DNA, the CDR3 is TGTGCCAGCAGCTTGGGTCGGGAGTGGAGCAATGAGCAGTTCTTC.

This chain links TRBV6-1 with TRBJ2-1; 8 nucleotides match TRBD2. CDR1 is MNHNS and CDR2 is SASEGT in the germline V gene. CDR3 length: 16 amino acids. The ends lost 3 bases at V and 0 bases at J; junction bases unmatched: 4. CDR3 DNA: TGTGCCAGCAGTGAGAATAGCGGGGTCTCCTACAATGAGCAGTTCTTC. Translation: CASSENSGVSYNEQFF.

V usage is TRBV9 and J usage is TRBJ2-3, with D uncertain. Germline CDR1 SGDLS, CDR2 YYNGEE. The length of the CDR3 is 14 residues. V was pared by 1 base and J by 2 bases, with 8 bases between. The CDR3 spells CASSVSVSTDTQYF. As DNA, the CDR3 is TGTGCCAGCAGCGTATCCGTCTCCACAGATACGCAGTATTTT.

CDR3 region: CASSDPRDSGNTIYF. The CDR3 nucleotides are TGCGCCAGCAGTGATCCCAGGGACTCTGGAAACACCATATATTTT. V gene TRBV10-1 combines with J gene TRBJ1-3; a weak D match, TRBD1 (5 bases). The CDR3 sequence is 15 residues long. V was trimmed by 3 bases and J by 0 bases, leaving 9 bases between them. From germline, CDR1 is WNHNN and CDR2 SYGVQD (reference sequence).

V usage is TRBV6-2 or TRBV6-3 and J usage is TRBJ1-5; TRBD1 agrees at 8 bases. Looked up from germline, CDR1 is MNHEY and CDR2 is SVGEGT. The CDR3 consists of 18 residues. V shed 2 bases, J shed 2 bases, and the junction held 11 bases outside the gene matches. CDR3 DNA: TGTGCCAGCAGTTACCCTGGACAGGGTATCAGTCGCAATCAGCCCCAGCATTTT. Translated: CASSYPGQGISRNQPQHF.

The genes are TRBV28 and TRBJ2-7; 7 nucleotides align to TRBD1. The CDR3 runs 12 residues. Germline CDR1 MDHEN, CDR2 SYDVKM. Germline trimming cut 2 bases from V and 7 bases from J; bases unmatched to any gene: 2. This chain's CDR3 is CASSLPGGEQYF. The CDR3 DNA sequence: TGTGCCAGCAGTTTACCAGGGGGTGAGCAGTACTTC.

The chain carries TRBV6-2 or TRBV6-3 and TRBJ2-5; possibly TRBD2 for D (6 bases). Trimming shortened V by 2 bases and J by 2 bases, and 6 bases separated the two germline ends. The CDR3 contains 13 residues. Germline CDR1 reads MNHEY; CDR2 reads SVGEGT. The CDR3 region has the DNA TGTGCCAGCAGTTACGGGAGGCAAGAGACCCAGTACTTC. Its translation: CASSYGRQETQYF.